This T cell receptor beta chain stems from a study of cytomegalovirus exposure and HLA in healthy donors. Study-wide results and limits: With later analysis, a missense DCLRE1C variant became linked to TCR beta V- and J-gene trimming.

Use of 60 Vbeta and 13 Jbeta primers characterized the PCR. Some clones are missing from TCRdb's copy, which holds only in-frame ones; the method was immunoSEQ multiplex PCR. This sample lists around 200,000 clones; its ten largest clones have 1.1%. About this clone: Its target is not known.

The V gene's germline CDR1 is MDHEN and CDR2 SYDVKM. Germline trimming cut 4 bases from V and 7 bases from J; bases unmatched to any gene: 6. The CDR3 runs 15 residues. The sample taken for sequencing was PBMCs. V is TRBV28 and J is TRBJ1-5; 11 bases match TRBD1. The source is a girl aged 2-10 years in good health and CMV-seropositive. The CDR3 is CASSSGQGAGQPQHF. The CDR3 DNA reads TGTGCCAGCAGTTCCGGACAGGGGGCAGGCCAGCCCCAGCATTTT.